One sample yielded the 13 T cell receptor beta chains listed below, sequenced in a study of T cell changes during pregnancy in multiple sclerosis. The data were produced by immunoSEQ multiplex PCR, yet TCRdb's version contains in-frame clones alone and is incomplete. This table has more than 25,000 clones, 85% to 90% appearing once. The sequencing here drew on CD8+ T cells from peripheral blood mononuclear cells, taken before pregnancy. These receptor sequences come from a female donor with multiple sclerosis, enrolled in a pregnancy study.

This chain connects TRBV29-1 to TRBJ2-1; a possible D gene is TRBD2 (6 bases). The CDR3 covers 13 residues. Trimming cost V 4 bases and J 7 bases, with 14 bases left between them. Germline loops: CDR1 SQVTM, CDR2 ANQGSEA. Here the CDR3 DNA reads TGCAGCGTTGCTCCCAGGGCGGGAAATGAGCAGTTCTTC. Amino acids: CSVAPRAGNEQFF.

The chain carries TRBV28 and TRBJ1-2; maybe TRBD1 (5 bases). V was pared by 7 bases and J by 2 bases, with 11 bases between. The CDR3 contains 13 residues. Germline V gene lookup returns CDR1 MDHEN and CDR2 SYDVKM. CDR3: CASTAGGNYGYTF. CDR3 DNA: TGTGCCAGCACCGCCGGGGGGAACTATGGCTACACCTTC.

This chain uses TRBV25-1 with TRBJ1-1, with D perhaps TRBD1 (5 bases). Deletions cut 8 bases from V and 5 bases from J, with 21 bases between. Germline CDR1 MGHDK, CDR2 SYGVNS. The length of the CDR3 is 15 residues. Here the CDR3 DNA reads TGTGCCAGCGAAGCCATACTAGGGAGGGGAACTGAAGCTTTCTTT. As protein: CASEAILGRGTEAFF.

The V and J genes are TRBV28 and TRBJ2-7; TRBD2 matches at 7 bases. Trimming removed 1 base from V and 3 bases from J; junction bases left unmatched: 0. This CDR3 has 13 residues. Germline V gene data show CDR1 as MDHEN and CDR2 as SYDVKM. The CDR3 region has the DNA TGTGCCAGCAGTTTATCGGGGGGCTACGAGCAGTACTTC. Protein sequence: CASSLSGGYEQYF.

The CDR3 sequence is CASSPGLAGGLSYNEQFF. CDR3 coding DNA: TGTGCCAGCAGCCCCGGACTAGCGGGGGGTCTGTCCTACAATGAGCAGTTCTTC. The gene calls are TRBV7-8 and TRBJ2-1; 14 bases align to TRBD2. Trimming took 5 bases from V and 1 from J; bases not matched to a gene: 7. This CDR3 is built from 18 residues. CDR1 and CDR2 (germline): SGHVS, FQNEAQ. Supplemented by reference TRBV7-8 and TRBJ2-1, the full variable domain reads GAGVSQSPRYKVAKRGQDVALRCDPISGHVSLFWYQQALGQGPEFLTYFQNEAQLDKSGLPSDRFFAERPEGSVSTLKIQRTQQEDSAVYLCASSPGLAGGLSYNEQFFGPGTRLTVL.

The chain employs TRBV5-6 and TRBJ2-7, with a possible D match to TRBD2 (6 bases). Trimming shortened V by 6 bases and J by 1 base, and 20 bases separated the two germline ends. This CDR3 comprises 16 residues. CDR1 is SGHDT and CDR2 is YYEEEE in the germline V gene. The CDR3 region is CASKTHAWGESYEQYF. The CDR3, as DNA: TGTGCCAGCAAAACGCACGCGTGGGGGGAATCCTACGAGCAGTACTTC.

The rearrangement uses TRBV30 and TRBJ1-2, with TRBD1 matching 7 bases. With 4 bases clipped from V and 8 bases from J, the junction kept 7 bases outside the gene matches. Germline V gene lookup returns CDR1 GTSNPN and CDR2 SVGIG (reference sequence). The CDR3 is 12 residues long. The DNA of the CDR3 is TGTGCCTGGAAAGACAGGGTTTGGGGCTACACCTTC. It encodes CAWKDRVWGYTF.

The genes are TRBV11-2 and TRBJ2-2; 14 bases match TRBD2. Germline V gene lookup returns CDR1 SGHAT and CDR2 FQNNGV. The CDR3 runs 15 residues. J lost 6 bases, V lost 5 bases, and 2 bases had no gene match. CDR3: CASSRTSGGSGELFF. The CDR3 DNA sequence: TGTGCCAGCAGCAGGACTAGCGGGGGGTCCGGGGAGCTGTTTTTT. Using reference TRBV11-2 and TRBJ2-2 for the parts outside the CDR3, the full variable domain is EAGVAQSPRYKIIEKRQSVAFWCNPISGHATLYWYQQILGQGPKLLIQFQNNGVVDDSQLPKDRFSAERLKGVDSTLKIQPAKLEDSAVYLCASSRTSGGSGELFFGEGSRLTVL.

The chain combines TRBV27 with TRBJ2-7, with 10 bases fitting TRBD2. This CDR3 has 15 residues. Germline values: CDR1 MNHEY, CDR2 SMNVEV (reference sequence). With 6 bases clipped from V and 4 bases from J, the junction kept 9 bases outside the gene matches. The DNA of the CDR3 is TGTGCCAGCAGCTCAAGCGGGGGGGGCGGTTACGAGCAGTACTTC. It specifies CASSSSGGGGYEQYF.

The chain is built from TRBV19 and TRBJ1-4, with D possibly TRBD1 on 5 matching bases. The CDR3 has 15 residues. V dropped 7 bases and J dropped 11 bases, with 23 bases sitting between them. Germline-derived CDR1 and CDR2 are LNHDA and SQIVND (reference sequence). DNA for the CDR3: TGTGCCAGTACAGGGTTGGGTACGAGTCTCCCGAAACTGTTTTTT. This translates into CASTGLGTSLPKLFF. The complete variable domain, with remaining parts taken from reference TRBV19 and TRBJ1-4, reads DGGITQSPKYLFRKEGQNVTLSCEQNLNHDAMYWYRQDPGQGLRLIYYSQIVNDFQKGDIAEGYSVSREKKESFPLTVTSAQKNPTAFYLCASTGLGTSLPKLFFGSGTQLSVL.

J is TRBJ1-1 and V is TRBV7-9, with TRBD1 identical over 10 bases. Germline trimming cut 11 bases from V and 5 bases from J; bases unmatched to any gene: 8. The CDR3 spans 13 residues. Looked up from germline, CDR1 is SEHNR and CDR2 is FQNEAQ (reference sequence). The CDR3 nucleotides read TGTGCCGGATGGACAGGGGGGGGGACTGAAGCTTTCTTT. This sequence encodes CAGWTGGGTEAFF.

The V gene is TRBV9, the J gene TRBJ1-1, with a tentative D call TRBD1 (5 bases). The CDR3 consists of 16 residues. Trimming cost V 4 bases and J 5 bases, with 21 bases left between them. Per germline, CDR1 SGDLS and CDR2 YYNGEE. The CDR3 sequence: CASSPGEWGVGTEAFF. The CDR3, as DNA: TGTGCCAGCAGCCCCGGAGAATGGGGGGTCGGGACTGAAGCTTTCTTT.

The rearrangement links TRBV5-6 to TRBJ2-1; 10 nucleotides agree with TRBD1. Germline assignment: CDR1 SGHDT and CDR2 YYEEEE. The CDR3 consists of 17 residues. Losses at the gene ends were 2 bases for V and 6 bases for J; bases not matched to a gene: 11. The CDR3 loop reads CASSFRVGQGLGNEQFF. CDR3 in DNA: TGTGCCAGCAGCTTTCGAGTGGGACAGGGGTTGGGCAATGAGCAGTTCTTC.